These T cell receptor beta chains were read from a single sample in a study of CD8+ T cells in alopecia areata. Clones were read by immunoSEQ multiplex PCR, and TCRdb kept only the in-frame ones, dropping some. The table has 150,000 to 250,000 clones, roughly 64% seen once. The input for sequencing was CD4+ T cells sorted from blood, taken at week 24, from a patient treated with tofacitinib. The receptors shown here come from a human donor with alopecia areata. Both conserved end residues are part of each CDR3. D genes are given only for firm matches. The size of a clone is reported for some rows only, either as once, few or many, or as a class for expanded clones.

d_call j_call clone_size v_call cdr3_nt cdr3_aa
NA TRBJ2-1 NA TRBV30 TGTGCCTGGAGTTTTCATGGAGCACCCGGGATCAGGCAGTTCTTC CAWSFHGAPGIRQFF
NA TRBJ2-2 NA TRBV5-4 TGTGCCAGCAGCTTAGAGTCCACGAACACCGGGGAGCTGTTTTTT CASSLESTNTGELFF
NA TRBJ1-2 NA TRBV5-1 TGCGCCAGCAGCTTGGAGGGCAACTATGGCTACACCTTC CASSLEGNYGYTF
NA TRBJ2-5 few TRBV7-9 TGTGCCAGCAGCTTAGCGGCAGGATCAGAGACCCAGTACTTC CASSLAAGSETQYF
TRBD2 TRBJ2-1 NA TRBV27 TGTGCCAGCAGTTTGCTAGCGGGATTCTACAATGAGCAGTTCTTC CASSLLAGFYNEQFF
TRBD1 TRBJ1-2 NA TRBV7-2 TGTGCCAGCAGCTATACAGGGGGCAATTATGGCTACACCTTC CASSYTGGNYGYTF
TRBD2 TRBJ2-1 NA TRBV29-1 TGCAGCGTTTCTAGCGGTACAACGTTCTTC CSVSSGTTFF
NA TRBJ2-3 few TRBV5-4 TGTGCCAGCAGCTTGTGGGGCACAGATACGCAGTATTTT CASSLWGTDTQYF
NA TRBJ1-1 NA TRBV7-3 TGTGCCAGCAGATCGGACAGCTCGAACACTGAAGCTTTCTTT CASRSDSSNTEAFF
TRBD2 TRBJ2-1 NA TRBV7-9 TGTGCCAGCAGATTTAGCGGGGGGCCGTACAATGAGCAGTTCTTC CASRFSGGPYNEQFF
NA TRBJ2-1 NA TRBV29-1 TGCAGCGTTGGCAGACCAACAGGGAGCTCCTACAATGAGCAGTTCTTC CSVGRPTGSSYNEQFF
TRBD2 TRBJ2-1 NA TRBV5-6 TGTGCCAGCAGCTCGCGGGGGGGCGGTCCCTACAATGAGCAGTTCTTC CASSSRGGGPYNEQFF
NA TRBJ2-5 NA TRBV28 TGTGCCAGCACCGTGCGGGCAGAAGAGACCCAGTACTTC CASTVRAEETQYF
NA TRBJ1-1 NA TRBV6-5 TGTGCCAGCAGTTACCGGGTTTCGAACACTGAAGCTTTCTTT CASSYRVSNTEAFF
NA TRBJ2-3 NA TRBV15 TGTGCCACCCGTCGGCGGGGCACAGATACGCAGTATTTT CATRRRGTDTQYF
TRBD2 TRBJ2-1 NA TRBV10-3 TGTGCCACCACGGGAGGGAGGGCCCGCGATGAGCAGTTCTTC CATTGGRARDEQFF
NA TRBJ1-5 NA TRBV6-5 TGTGCCAGCAGTTACCGGACGAGGGATTACCCCCAGCATTTT CASSYRTRDYPQHF
NA TRBJ2-2 NA TRBV6-5 TGTGCCAGCAGTGTAACCGGGACGGTCACCGGGGAGCTGTTTTTT CASSVTGTVTGELFF
NA TRBJ1-2 NA TRBV29-1 TGCAGCGTTTCAATTGGAACAAGACGTAGTGGCTACACCTTC CSVSIGTRRSGYTF
NA TRBJ2-3 NA TRBV29-1 TGCAGCGTTCTTCATGGGACCTTGGCAGATACGCAGTATTTT CSVLHGTLADTQYF
NA TRBJ2-5 NA TRBV30 TGTGCCTGGGCTACACTCCCGACTGTCCGTGGGACCCAGTACTTC CAWATLPTVRGTQYF
NA TRBJ2-1 NA TRBV2 TGTGCCAGCAGAGCCTTAGCGGCAAACTACAATGAGCAGTTCTTC CASRALAANYNEQFF
NA TRBJ2-3 NA TRBV30 TGTGCCTGGAGTGTAACGCTCATGGGCACAGATACGCAGTATTTT CAWSVTLMGTDTQYF
NA TRBJ2-3 NA TRBV10-3 TGTGCCATCAGGTCGACCTACGGGGAATATACGCAGTATTTT CAIRSTYGEYTQYF
NA TRBJ1-1 NA TRBV29-1 TGCAGCGTTTTAGCAGGGTACACTGAAGCTTTCTTT CSVLAGYTEAFF
NA TRBJ1-1 NA TRBV25-1 TGTGCCAGCAGTCCAGCAGTCATTATGAACACTGAAGCTTTCTTT CASSPAVIMNTEAFF
NA TRBJ2-3 once TRBV6-5 TGTGCCAGCAGTTTATCGCCCCGGATGGCAGATACGCAGTATTTT CASSLSPRMADTQYF
NA TRBJ2-7 once TRBV25-1 TGTGCCAGCAGTGAATTAATGGGGGTGTCCTACGAGCAGTACTTC CASSELMGVSYEQYF
NA TRBJ2-6 NA TRBV27 TGTGCCAGCAGTTTGAGAGCTGGGGCCAACGTCCTGACTTTC CASSLRAGANVLTF
NA TRBJ1-2 NA TRBV18 TGTGCCAGCTCACCTCGGGACGGCAGTTCCTATGGCTACACCTTC CASSPRDGSSYGYTF
NA TRBJ2-1 NA TRBV11-1 TGTGCCAGCAGCTGGTGGACCCTCGACAATGAGCAGTTCTTC CASSWWTLDNEQFF
NA TRBJ2-1 NA TRBV30 TGTGCCTGGAGTGTTGACCACAACGGGATTGAGCAGTTCTTC CAWSVDHNGIEQFF
TRBD1 TRBJ2-2 NA TRBV5-1 TGCGCCAGCAGCTTGGTAGCAGGGGGCAACACCGGGGAGCTGTTTTTT CASSLVAGGNTGELFF
TRBD2 TRBJ2-3 NA TRBV5-1 TGCGCCAGCAGAGGGACTAGCGGCCTTAGCACAGATACGCAGTATTTT CASRGTSGLSTDTQYF
NA TRBJ1-5 NA TRBV4-1 TGCGCCAGCAGCCAAGACGAGGAGGATCAGCCCCAGCATTTT CASSQDEEDQPQHF
TRBD1 TRBJ1-1 NA TRBV29-1 TGCAGCGTTGAGGGACAGGGTGAAGCTTTCTTT CSVEGQGEAFF
TRBD2 TRBJ2-5 NA TRBV6-1 TGTGCCAGCAACAATCTAGCGGGGGAGACCCAGTACTTC CASNNLAGETQYF
NA TRBJ1-5 NA TRBV6-5 TGTGCCAGCAGGCCAGTCAACGGGCGGGGGCAGCCCCAGCATTTT CASRPVNGRGQPQHF
NA TRBJ1-1 NA TRBV9 TGTGCCAGCAGCCCGCAGGGTAGGACTGAAGCTTTCTTT CASSPQGRTEAFF
NA TRBJ1-2 few TRBV6-5 TGTGCCAGCAAGGGGGGAACCTTCGGTAGCTATGGCTACACCTTC CASKGGTFGSYGYTF
NA TRBJ1-6 few TRBV4-1 TGCGCCAGCAGCCAAGGCGTCCAGAATTCACCCCTCCACTTT CASSQGVQNSPLHF
TRBD1 TRBJ2-7 NA TRBV7-2 TGTGCCAGCAGCTTAGATTCAGGGGGCGAGCAGTACTTC CASSLDSGGEQYF
TRBD1 TRBJ2-4 NA TRBV6-5 TGTGCCAGCAGTTACGGACAGGGCTCCAAAAACATTCAGTACTTC CASSYGQGSKNIQYF
TRBD2 TRBJ2-3 NA TRBV27 TGTGCCAGCAGTCATACGGGGGGGCCGATCACAGATACGCAGTATTTT CASSHTGGPITDTQYF
NA TRBJ2-4 once TRBV5-1 TGCGCCAGCAGGTCGCAGGGGACGGAGGAGTACTTC CASRSQGTEEYF
NA TRBJ1-1 NA TRBV9 TGTGCCAGCAGCGTAAGCCCTAGGAACACTGAAGCTTTCTTT CASSVSPRNTEAFF
NA TRBJ2-3 NA TRBV18 TGTGCCAGCTCACCACCTGGAGGGTCAGATACGCAGTATTTT CASSPPGGSDTQYF
TRBD2 TRBJ2-7 NA TRBV18 TGTGCCAGCTCACCCCCGGGACTAGCCCCTAATGAGCAGTACTTC CASSPPGLAPNEQYF
TRBD1 TRBJ2-7 NA TRBV29-1 TGCAGCGTGTGGGACAGTTCAACCTACGAGCAGTACTTC CSVWDSSTYEQYF